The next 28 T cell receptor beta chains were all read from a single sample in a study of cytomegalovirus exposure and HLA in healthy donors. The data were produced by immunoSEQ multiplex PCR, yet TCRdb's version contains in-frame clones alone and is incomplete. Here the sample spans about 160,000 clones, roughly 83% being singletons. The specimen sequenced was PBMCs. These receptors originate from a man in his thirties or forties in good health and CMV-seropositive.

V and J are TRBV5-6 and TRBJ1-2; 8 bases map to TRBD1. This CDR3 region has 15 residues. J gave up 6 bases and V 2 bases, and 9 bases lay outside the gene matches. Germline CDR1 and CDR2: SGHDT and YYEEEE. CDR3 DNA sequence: TGTGCCAGCAGCTTTGGACAGGGACACACGGATGGCTACACCTTC. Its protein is CASSFGQGHTDGYTF.

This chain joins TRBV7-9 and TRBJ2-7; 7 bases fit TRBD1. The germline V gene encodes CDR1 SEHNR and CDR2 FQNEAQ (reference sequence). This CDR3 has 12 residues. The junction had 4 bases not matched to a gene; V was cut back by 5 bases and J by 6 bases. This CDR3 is CASSTQGREQYF. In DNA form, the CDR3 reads TGTGCCAGCAGCACACAGGGGCGCGAGCAGTACTTC.

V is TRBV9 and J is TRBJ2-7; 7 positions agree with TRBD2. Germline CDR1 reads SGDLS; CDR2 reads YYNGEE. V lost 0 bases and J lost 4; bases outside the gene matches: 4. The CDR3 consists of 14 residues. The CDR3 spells CASSVGGSGYEQYF. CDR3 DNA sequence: TGTGCCAGCAGCGTAGGCGGGAGTGGATACGAGCAGTACTTC.

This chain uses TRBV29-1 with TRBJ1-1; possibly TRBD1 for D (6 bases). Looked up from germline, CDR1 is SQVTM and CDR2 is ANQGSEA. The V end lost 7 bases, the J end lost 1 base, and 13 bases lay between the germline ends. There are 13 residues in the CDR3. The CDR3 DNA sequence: TGCAGCGGCTGGGGGGGCACGAACACTGAAGCTTTCTTT. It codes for CSGWGGTNTEAFF.

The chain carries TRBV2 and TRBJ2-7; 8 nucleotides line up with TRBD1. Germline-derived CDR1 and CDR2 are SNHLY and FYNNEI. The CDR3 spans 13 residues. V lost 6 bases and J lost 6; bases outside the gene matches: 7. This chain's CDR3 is CASSQDRVAEQYF. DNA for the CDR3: TGTGCCAGCAGCCAGGACAGGGTCGCCGAGCAGTACTTC.

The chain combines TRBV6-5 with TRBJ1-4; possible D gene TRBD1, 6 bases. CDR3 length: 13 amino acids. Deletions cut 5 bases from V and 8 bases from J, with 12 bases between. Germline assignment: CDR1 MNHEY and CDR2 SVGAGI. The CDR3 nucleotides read TGTGCCAGCAGTCTGGGGGGGCGCGAAAAACTGTTTTTT. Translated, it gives CASSLGGREKLFF.

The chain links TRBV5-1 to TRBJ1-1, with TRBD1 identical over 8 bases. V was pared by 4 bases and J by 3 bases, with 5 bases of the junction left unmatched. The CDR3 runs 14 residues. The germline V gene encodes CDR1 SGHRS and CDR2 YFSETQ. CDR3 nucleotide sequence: TGCGCCAGCAGCCAGCACAGGGGGGACACTGAAGCTTTCTTT. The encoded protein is CASSQHRGDTEAFF.

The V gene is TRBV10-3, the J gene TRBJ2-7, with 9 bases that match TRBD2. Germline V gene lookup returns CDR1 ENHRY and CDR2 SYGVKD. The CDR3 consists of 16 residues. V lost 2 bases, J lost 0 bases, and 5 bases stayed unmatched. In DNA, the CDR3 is TGTGCCATCAGTGAGGGACTAGCGTGGAGCTCCTACGAGCAGTACTTC. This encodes CAISEGLAWSSYEQYF.

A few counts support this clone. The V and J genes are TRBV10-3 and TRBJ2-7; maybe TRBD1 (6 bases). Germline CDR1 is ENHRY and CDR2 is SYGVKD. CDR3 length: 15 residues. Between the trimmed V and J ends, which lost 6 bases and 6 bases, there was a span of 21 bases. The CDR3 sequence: CAISGQPTGLGEQYF. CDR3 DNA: TGTGCCATCAGCGGCCAGCCAACAGGGTTGGGCGAGCAGTACTTC.

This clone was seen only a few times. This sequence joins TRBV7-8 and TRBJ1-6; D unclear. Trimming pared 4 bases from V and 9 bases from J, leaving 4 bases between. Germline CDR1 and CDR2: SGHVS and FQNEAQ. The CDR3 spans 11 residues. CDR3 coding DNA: TGTGCCAGCAGCTCGGGTTCACCCCTCCACTTT. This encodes CASSSGSPLHF.

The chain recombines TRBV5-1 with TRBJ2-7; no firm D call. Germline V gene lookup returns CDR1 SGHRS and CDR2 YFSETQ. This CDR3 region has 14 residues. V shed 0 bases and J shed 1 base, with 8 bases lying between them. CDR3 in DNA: TGCGCCAGCAGCTTGGCCGACGGGTCCTACGAGCAGTACTTC. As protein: CASSLADGSYEQYF. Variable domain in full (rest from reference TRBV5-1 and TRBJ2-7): KAGVTQTPRYLIKTRGQQVTLSCSPISGHRSVSWYQQTPGQGLQFLFEYFSETQRNKGNFPGRFSGRQFSNSRSEMNVSTLELGDSALYLCASSLADGSYEQYFGPGTRLTVT.

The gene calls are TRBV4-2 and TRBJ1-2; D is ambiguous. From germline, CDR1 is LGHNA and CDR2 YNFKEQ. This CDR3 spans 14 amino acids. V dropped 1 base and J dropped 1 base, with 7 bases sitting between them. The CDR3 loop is CASSQGEVNYGYTF. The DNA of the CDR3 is TGTGCCAGCAGCCAAGGGGAGGTTAACTATGGCTACACCTTC.

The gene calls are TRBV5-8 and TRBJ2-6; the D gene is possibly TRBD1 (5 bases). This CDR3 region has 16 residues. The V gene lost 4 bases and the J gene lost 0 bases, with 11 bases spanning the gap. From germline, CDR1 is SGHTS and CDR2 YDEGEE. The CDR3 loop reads CASSPGHNSGANVLTF. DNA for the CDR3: TGTGCCAGCAGCCCAGGACACAACTCTGGGGCCAACGTCCTGACTTTC.

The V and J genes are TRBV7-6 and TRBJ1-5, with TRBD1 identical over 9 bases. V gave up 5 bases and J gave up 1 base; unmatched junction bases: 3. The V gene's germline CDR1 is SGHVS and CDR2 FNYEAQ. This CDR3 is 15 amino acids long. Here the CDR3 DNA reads TGTGCCAGCAGCCTCGACAGGGGGAGCAATCAGCCCCAGCATTTT. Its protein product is CASSLDRGSNQPQHF.

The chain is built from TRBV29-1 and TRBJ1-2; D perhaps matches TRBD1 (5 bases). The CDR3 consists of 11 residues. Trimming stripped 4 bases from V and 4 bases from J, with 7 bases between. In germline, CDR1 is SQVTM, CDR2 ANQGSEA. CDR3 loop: CSVVDSYGYTF. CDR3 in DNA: TGCAGCGTTGTTGACAGCTATGGCTACACCTTC.

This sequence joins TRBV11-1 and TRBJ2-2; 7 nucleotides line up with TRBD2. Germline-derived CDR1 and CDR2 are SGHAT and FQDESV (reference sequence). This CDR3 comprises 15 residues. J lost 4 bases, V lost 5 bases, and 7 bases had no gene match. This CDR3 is CASSPRLAGTGELFF. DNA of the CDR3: TGTGCCAGCAGCCCCAGACTAGCCGGCACCGGGGAGCTGTTTTTT. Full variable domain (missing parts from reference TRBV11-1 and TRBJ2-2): EAEVAQSPRYKITEKSQAVAFWCDPISGHATLYWYRQILGQGPELLVQFQDESVVDDSQLPKDRFSAERLKGVDSTLKIQPAELGDSAMYLCASSPRLAGTGELFFGEGSRLTVL.

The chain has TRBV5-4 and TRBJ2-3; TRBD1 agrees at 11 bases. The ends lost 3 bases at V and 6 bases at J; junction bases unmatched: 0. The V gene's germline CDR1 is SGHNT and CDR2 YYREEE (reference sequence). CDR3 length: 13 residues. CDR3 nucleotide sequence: TGTGCCAGCAGCTGGGACAGGGGGGATACGCAGTATTTT. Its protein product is CASSWDRGDTQYF.

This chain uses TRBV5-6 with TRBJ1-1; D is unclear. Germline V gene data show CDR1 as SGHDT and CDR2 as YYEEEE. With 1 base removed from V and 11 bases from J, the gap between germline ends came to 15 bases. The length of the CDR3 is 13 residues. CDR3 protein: CASSLIGLLGAFF. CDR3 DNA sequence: TGTGCCAGCAGCTTGATAGGACTGCTTGGGGCTTTCTTT. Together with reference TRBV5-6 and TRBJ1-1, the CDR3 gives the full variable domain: DAGVTQSPTHLIKTRGQQVTLRCSPKSGHDTVSWYQQALGQGPQFIFQYYEEEERQRGNFPDRFSGHQFPNYSSELNVNALLLGDSALYLCASSLIGLLGAFFGQGTRLTVV.

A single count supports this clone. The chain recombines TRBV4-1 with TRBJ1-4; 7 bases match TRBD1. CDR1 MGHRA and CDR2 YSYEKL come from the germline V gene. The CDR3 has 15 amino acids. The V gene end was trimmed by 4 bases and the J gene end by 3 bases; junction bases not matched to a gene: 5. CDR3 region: CASSRATGSNEKLFF. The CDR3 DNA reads TGCGCCAGCAGCCGCGCGACAGGGTCTAATGAAAAACTGTTTTTT.

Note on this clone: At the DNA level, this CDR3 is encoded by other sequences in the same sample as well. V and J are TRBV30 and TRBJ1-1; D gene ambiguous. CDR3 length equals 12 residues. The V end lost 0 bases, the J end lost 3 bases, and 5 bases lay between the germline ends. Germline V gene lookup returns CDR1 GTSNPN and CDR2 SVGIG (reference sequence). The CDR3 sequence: CAWSVLDTEAFF. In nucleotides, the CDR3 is TGTGCCTGGAGTGTACTTGACACTGAAGCTTTCTTT.

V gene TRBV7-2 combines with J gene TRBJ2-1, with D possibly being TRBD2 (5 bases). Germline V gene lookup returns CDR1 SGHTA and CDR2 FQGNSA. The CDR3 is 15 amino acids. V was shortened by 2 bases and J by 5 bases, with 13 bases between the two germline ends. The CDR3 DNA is TGTGCCAGCAGCTTATTTGGGCTGGGAGACAATGAGCAGTTCTTC. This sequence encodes CASSLFGLGDNEQFF.

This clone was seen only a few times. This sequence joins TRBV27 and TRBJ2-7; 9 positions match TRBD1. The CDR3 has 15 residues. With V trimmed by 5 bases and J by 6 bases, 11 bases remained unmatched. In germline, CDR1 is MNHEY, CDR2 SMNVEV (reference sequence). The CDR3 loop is CASSKYRDREGEQYF. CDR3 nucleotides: TGTGCCAGCAGTAAATACCGGGACAGGGAGGGCGAGCAGTACTTC.

CDR3 in DNA: TGTGCCAGCAGCACGGGACAGGTCAATCAGCCCCAGCATTTT. Translating gives CASSTGQVNQPQHF. The chain couples TRBV5-6 to TRBJ1-5; 8 nucleotides match TRBD1. This CDR3 is 14 amino acids long. After removal of 4 bases from V and 3 bases from J, the junction contained 3 bases not matched to a gene. Germline CDR1 SGHDT, CDR2 YYEEEE.

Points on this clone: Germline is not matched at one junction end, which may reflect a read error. The CDR3 bases are TGTGCCACCAGCAGAGAGCCTTCGGGGTCCAATGAGCAGCTCTTC. This sequence encodes CATSREPSGSNEQLF. This chain uses TRBV15 with TRBJ2-1; D is perhaps TRBD2 (5 bases). CDR1 and CDR2 from the germline V gene are LNHNV and YYDKDF (reference sequence). The length of the CDR3 is 15 residues.

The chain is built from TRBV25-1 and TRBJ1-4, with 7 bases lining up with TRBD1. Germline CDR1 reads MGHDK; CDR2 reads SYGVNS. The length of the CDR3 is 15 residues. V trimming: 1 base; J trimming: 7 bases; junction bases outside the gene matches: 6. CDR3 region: CASSEFTGVGEKLFF. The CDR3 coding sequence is TGTGCCAGCAGTGAATTCACAGGGGTCGGTGAAAAACTGTTTTTT.

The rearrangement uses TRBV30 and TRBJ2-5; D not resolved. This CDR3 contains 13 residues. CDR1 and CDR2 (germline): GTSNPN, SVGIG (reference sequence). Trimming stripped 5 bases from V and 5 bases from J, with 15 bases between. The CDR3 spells CAWEPRLGETQYF. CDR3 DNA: TGTGCCTGGGAACCTCGGCTCGGGGAGACCCAGTACTTC. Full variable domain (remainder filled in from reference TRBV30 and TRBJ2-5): SQTIHQWPATLVQPVGSPLSLECTVEGTSNPNLYWYRQAAGRGLQLLFYSVGIGQISSEVPQNLSASRPQDRQFILSSKKLLLSDSGFYLCAWEPRLGETQYFGPGTRLLVL.

CDR3 region: CASRGDSMNTEAFF. CDR3 in DNA: TGTGCCAGCAGGGGGGACAGCATGAACACTGAAGCTTTCTTT. The V gene is TRBV2, the J gene TRBJ1-1; 7 nucleotides match TRBD1. The junction had 4 bases not matched to a gene; V was cut back by 6 bases and J by 0 bases. CDR3 length: 14 residues. Germline V gives CDR1 SNHLY, CDR2 FYNNEI.

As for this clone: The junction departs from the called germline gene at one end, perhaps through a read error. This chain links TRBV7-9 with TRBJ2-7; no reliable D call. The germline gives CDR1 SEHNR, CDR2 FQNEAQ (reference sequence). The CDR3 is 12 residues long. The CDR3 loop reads CASSLDSPYLHF. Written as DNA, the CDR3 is TGTGCCAGCAGCTTAGACAGCCCATACCTTCACTTC.